The 15 T cell receptor beta chains below were found in one sample sequenced in a study of cytomegalovirus exposure and HLA in healthy donors. PCR primers comprised 60 Vbeta and 13 Jbeta primers. Sequencing used immunoSEQ multiplex PCR; TCRdb keeps in-frame clones, though not all of them. The profile covers about 250,000 clones, with about 93% appearing a single time and about 1.7% taken by the ten largest. Source material: PBMCs. The receptors were sampled from a girl aged 2 to 10 in good health and CMV-seronegative.

The chain links TRBV11-2 to TRBJ2-2; 9 nucleotides match TRBD2. The V gene end was trimmed by 1 base and the J gene end by 4 bases; junction bases not matched to a gene: 4. In germline, CDR1 is SGHAT, CDR2 FQNNGV. This CDR3 comprises 16 residues. The CDR3 bases are TGTGCCAGCAGCTTAGCAGCGGGGGGCATCACCGGGGAGCTGTTTTTT. Protein product: CASSLAAGGITGELFF. Together with reference TRBV11-2 and TRBJ2-2, the CDR3 gives the full variable domain: EAGVAQSPRYKIIEKRQSVAFWCNPISGHATLYWYQQILGQGPKLLIQFQNNGVVDDSQLPKDRFSAERLKGVDSTLKIQPAKLEDSAVYLCASSLAAGGITGELFFGEGSRLTVL.

The CDR3, as DNA: TGCGCCAGCAGCCCCCCAAGCAGGGAAGACTACGAGCAGTACTTC. Translated, it gives CASSPPSREDYEQYF. The chain couples TRBV5-1 to TRBJ2-7; weak D call: TRBD1 (5 bases). The germline gives CDR1 SGHRS, CDR2 YFSETQ. CDR3 length equals 15 residues. With 4 bases removed from V and 3 bases from J, the gap between germline ends came to 17 bases.

The chain recombines TRBV10-2 with TRBJ2-1; 9 bases match TRBD2. V shed 6 bases, J shed 2 bases, and the junction held 8 bases outside the gene matches. CDR1 is WSHSY, CDR2 SAAADI, per germline. The CDR3 sequence is 16 residues long. The CDR3 DNA follows: TGCGCCAGCAGACCCTTAGCGGGAGTGACCTACAATGAGCAGTTCTTC. This translates into CASRPLAGVTYNEQFF.

The chain has TRBV25-1 and TRBJ1-1, with D perhaps TRBD1 (6 bases). This CDR3 comprises 16 residues. With 0 bases removed from V and 5 bases from J, the gap between germline ends came to 16 bases. The germline V gene encodes CDR1 MGHDK and CDR2 SYGVNS. The CDR3 reads CASSEYGGVGFTEAFF. CDR3 sequence (DNA): TGTGCCAGCAGTGAATATGGGGGCGTGGGATTTACTGAAGCTTTCTTT.

The rearrangement joins TRBV19 to TRBJ1-5, with 8 positions matching TRBD1. This CDR3 comprises 13 residues. CDR1 and CDR2 (germline): LNHDA, SQIVND (reference sequence). The J segment lost 7 bases and the V segment lost 7 bases, leaving 6 bases of the junction unmatched. CDR3 protein: CASTRTGIQPQHF. The DNA for the CDR3 is TGTGCCAGTACCCGGACAGGGATCCAGCCCCAGCATTTT.

The chain carries TRBV28 and TRBJ2-2; D may be TRBD1 (5 bases). The CDR3 consists of 14 residues. Germline CDR1 and CDR2: MDHEN and SYDVKM. Trimming left V 5 bases short and J 1 base short, with 8 bases between. The CDR3 is CASSPTGNTGELFF. The CDR3 nucleotides are TGTGCCAGCAGTCCTACAGGGAACACCGGGGAGCTGTTTTTT.

CDR3 bases: TGTGCCAGCATGACAGGGACCAGCAATCAGCCCCAGCATTTT. This gives the protein CASMTGTSNQPQHF. This chain joins TRBV2 and TRBJ1-5; 7 bases match TRBD1. Germline V CDR1 and CDR2: SNHLY, FYNNEI. The CDR3 totals 14 residues. The J segment lost 1 base and the V segment lost 7 bases, leaving 4 bases of the junction unmatched.

This clone was observed a few times. The chain links TRBV6-6 to TRBJ1-5; 8 nucleotides match TRBD1. The trim removed 7 bases at V and 5 bases at J, leaving 7 bases unmatched. The CDR3 runs to 14 residues. Looked up from germline, CDR1 is MNHNY and CDR2 is SVGAGI (reference sequence). This chain's CDR3 is CASNEAGGHQPQHF. As DNA, the CDR3 is TGTGCCAGCAATGAGGCAGGGGGCCATCAGCCCCAGCATTTT.

The chain links TRBV25-1 to TRBJ2-5; the match to TRBD1 covers 8 bases. The CDR3 runs 15 residues. Trimming at V came to 2 bases and at J to 5 bases, leaving 7 bases not matched to a gene. In germline, CDR1 is MGHDK, CDR2 SYGVNS. CDR3: CASSERQGAGETQYF. The CDR3 DNA follows: TGTGCCAGCAGTGAAAGGCAGGGGGCGGGGGAGACCCAGTACTTC.

CDR3 coding DNA: TGCGCCAGCAGCCTAGGCGGCTACGAGCAGTACTTC. This encodes CASSLGGYEQYF. The gene calls are TRBV4-1 and TRBJ2-7; D ambiguous. There are 12 residues in the CDR3. V lost 4 bases and J lost 3, with 7 bases in between. Germline CDR1 and CDR2: MGHRA and YSYEKL.

This chain links TRBV27 with TRBJ1-2; D is ambiguous. CDR3 length equals 14 residues. CDR1 is MNHEY, CDR2 SMNVEV, per germline (reference sequence). V shed 5 bases and J shed 8 bases, with 18 bases lying between them. The CDR3 spells CASSRGRAGEGYTF. Here the CDR3 DNA reads TGTGCCAGCAGTCGTGGGCGGGCCGGTGAAGGCTACACCTTC.

This clone was counted between two and nine times. The chain recombines TRBV18 with TRBJ1-1; the match to TRBD1 covers 9 bases. The CDR3 contains 13 residues. Losses at the gene ends were 1 base for V and 7 bases for J; bases not matched to a gene: 1. CDR1 and CDR2 from the germline V gene are KGHSH and LQKENI. CDR3 sequence reads: CASSPLGQGEAFF. The CDR3, as DNA: TGTGCCAGCTCACCACTGGGACAGGGTGAAGCTTTCTTT.

V is TRBV9 and J is TRBJ2-5; 7 nucleotides agree with TRBD2. Germline V CDR1 and CDR2: SGDLS, YYNGEE. The CDR3 is made up of 13 amino acids. V lost 5 bases, J lost 5 bases, and 6 bases stayed unmatched. The CDR3 loop is CASRTSSYETQYF. The CDR3 DNA follows: TGTGCCAGCAGGACTAGCTCCTACGAGACCCAGTACTTC. The variable domain in full, completed from reference TRBV9 and TRBJ2-5, reads DSGVTQTPKHLITATGQRVTLRCSPRSGDLSVYWYQQSLDQGLQFLIQYYNGEERAKGNILERFSAQQFPDLHSELNLSSLELGDSALYFCASRTSSYETQYFGPGTRLLVL.

This chain links TRBV10-2 with TRBJ2-1; 14 nucleotides align to TRBD2. This CDR3 is built from 17 residues. The germline gives CDR1 WSHSY, CDR2 SAAADI. The V and J ends lost 0 bases and 2 bases, in that order; junction bases with no gene match: 0. The CDR3 bases are TGCGCCAGCAGTGAGTCGGGACTAGCGGGAGCCTACAATGAGCAGTTCTTC. This gives the protein CASSESGLAGAYNEQFF.

CDR3 sequence (DNA): TGTGCCAGCAGACGACTTCAGGGTGGGTATGAGCAGTTCTTC. Amino acids: CASRRLQGGYEQFF. The chain couples TRBV2 to TRBJ2-1; tentative D call: TRBD1 (5 bases). This CDR3 comprises 14 residues. Germline CDR1 is SNHLY and CDR2 is FYNNEI. V shed 6 bases and J shed 8 bases, with 17 bases lying between them.